One sample yielded the 27 T cell receptor beta chains listed below, sequenced in a study of blood T cell repertoires in COVID-19. Sequencing used immunoSEQ multiplex PCR; TCRdb keeps in-frame clones, though not all of them. The table lists around 40,000 clones, about four fifths of them singletons, with approximately 20% in the top ten. What was sequenced was peripheral blood. The receptors stem from a man aged 65 to 79 with acute or convalescent COVID-19.

V is TRBV6-4 and J is TRBJ1-1; tentative D call: TRBD1 (5 bases). The CDR3 sequence is 13 residues long. Between the trimmed V and J ends, which lost 3 bases and 5 bases, there was a span of 10 bases. Germline values: CDR1 MRHNA, CDR2 SNTAGT. The CDR3 sequence is CASSEQSGTEAFF. In nucleotides, the CDR3 is TGTGCCAGCAGTGAGCAATCAGGGACTGAAGCTTTCTTT.

CDR3 loop: CASRPGRSGETQYF. For the CDR3, the DNA is TGTGCCAGCAGACCTGGGAGGTCTGGGGAGACCCAGTACTTC. The chain couples TRBV7-8 to TRBJ2-5, with D maybe TRBD2 (6 bases). The CDR3 runs to 14 residues. V shed 6 bases and J shed 5 bases, with 16 bases lying between them. Germline CDR1 reads SGHVS; CDR2 reads FQNEAQ.

The J gene is TRBJ1-5, the V gene TRBV6-2 or TRBV6-3; D gene unclear. The CDR3 has 15 amino acids. CDR1 and CDR2 from the germline V gene are MNHEY and SVGEGT. The V end lost 0 bases, the J end lost 7 bases, and 13 bases lay between the germline ends. The CDR3 is CASSYSLEGGQPQHF. The CDR3 DNA sequence: TGTGCCAGCAGTTACTCGTTGGAGGGAGGACAGCCCCAGCATTTT.

This clone was recorded once. The rearrangement links TRBV24-1 to TRBJ1-5; D is undetermined. Looked up from germline, CDR1 is KGHDR and CDR2 is SFDVKD. Trimming cost V 3 bases and J 1 base, with 9 bases left between them. There are 15 residues in the CDR3. The DNA of the CDR3 is TGTGCCACCAGTGATCACGGTCCCAGCAATCAGCCCCAGCATTTT. Translated, it gives CATSDHGPSNQPQHF.

The chain joins TRBV5-1 to TRBJ1-1; 8 nucleotides align to TRBD1. The germline V gene encodes CDR1 SGHRS and CDR2 YFSETQ. J lost 5 bases, V lost 4 bases, and 19 bases had no gene match. The CDR3 is made up of 18 amino acids. The CDR3 loop reads CASSQSGQEFLSVTEAFF. DNA for the CDR3: TGCGCCAGCAGCCAGTCGGGACAGGAGTTCCTATCGGTTACTGAAGCTTTCTTT.

V usage is TRBV19 and J usage is TRBJ2-7; 13 nucleotides align to TRBD2. Per the germline V gene, CDR1 is LNHDA and CDR2 is SQIVND (reference sequence). J lost 6 bases, V lost 5 bases, and 10 bases had no gene match. This CDR3 is 16 amino acids long. The CDR3 nucleotides are TGTGCCAGTAGTGCCGGGACTAGCGGGATCATGGTCGAGCAGTACTTC. It codes for CASSAGTSGIMVEQYF.

This clone was picked up a small number of times. V usage is TRBV6-6 and J usage is TRBJ1-5; D gene unclear. The germline CDR1 and CDR2 sequences are MNHNY and SVGAGI (reference sequence). CDR3 length equals 13 residues. The V end was cut by 7 bases, the J end by 1 base, with 8 bases between. CDR3 residues: CASKEVSNQPQHF. Written as DNA, the CDR3 is TGTGCCAGCAAAGAGGTCAGCAATCAGCCCCAGCATTTT.

A note on this clone: The junction does not match germline at one end; this may be a read error. The chain uses TRBV10-3 and TRBJ2-7; 9 nucleotides align to TRBD2. The CDR3 length is 15 residues. Per germline, CDR1 ENHRY and CDR2 SYGVKD. CDR3: CAIRESLAGSDEQYF. DNA for the CDR3: TGTGCCATCAGGGAGTCCCTAGCGGGAAGCGACGAGCAGTACTTC.

The V call is TRBV3-1 (or the pseudogene TRBV3-2), the J call TRBJ2-1, with 9 nucleotides matching TRBD2. The CDR3 consists of 16 residues. V shed 0 bases and J 4 bases; nucleotides not matched to a gene: 4. Germline V gene sequence: CDR1 LGHDT, CDR2 YNNKEL (reference sequence). The CDR3 nucleotides read TGTGCCAGCAGCCAAGACTCGGGACTAGCTTACAATGAGCAGTTCTTC. Its protein product is CASSQDSGLAYNEQFF.

This clone has just a few counts. For the CDR3, the DNA is TGTGCCAGCAGCCAAGATGACGGGAGCCCCTACAATGAGCAGTTCTTC. This translates into CASSQDDGSPYNEQFF. This chain uses TRBV3-1 (or the pseudogene TRBV3-2) with TRBJ2-1; TRBD2 might be the D (6 bases). The CDR3 covers 16 residues. Germline lookup yields CDR1 LGHDT and CDR2 YNNKEL (reference sequence). With 0 bases removed from V and 2 bases from J, the gap between germline ends came to 11 bases.

The chain employs TRBV7-6 and TRBJ2-5; 9 bases are a match to TRBD2. This CDR3 contains 17 residues. Germline V lookup: CDR1 SGHVS, CDR2 FNYEAQ. J lost 2 bases, V lost 1 base, and 8 bases had no gene match. CDR3: CASSLGAGGPGQETQYF. The CDR3 DNA sequence: TGTGCCAGCAGCTTAGGTGCGGGAGGGCCAGGTCAAGAGACCCAGTACTTC.

J is TRBJ2-3 and V is TRBV10-2; 9 nucleotides match TRBD2. V was pared by 0 bases and J by 3 bases, with 4 bases of the junction left unmatched. Germline V gene lookup returns CDR1 WSHSY and CDR2 SAAADI. The CDR3 covers 16 residues. The CDR3 protein is CASSESVSGSTDTQYF. The CDR3 bases are TGCGCCAGCAGTGAGTCTGTTAGCGGGAGTACAGATACGCAGTATTTT.

The table lists this clone with many counts. V and J are TRBV20-1 and TRBJ1-2; no reliable D call. The CDR3 covers 12 residues. From germline, CDR1 is DFQATT and CDR2 SNEGSKA (reference sequence). The V and J ends lost 3 bases and 4 bases respectively, with 9 bases between them. The CDR3 nucleotides are TGCAGTGCTAGTCAGGCTCCCTATGGCTACACCTTC. As protein: CSASQAPYGYTF.

The V call is TRBV15, the J call TRBJ1-1; D possibly corresponds to TRBD1 (5 bases). Trimming cost V 0 bases and J 7 bases, with 9 bases left between them. This CDR3 contains 13 residues. Looked up from germline, CDR1 is LNHNV and CDR2 is YYDKDF (reference sequence). CDR3 loop: CATSRDRQGEAFF. Written as DNA, the CDR3 is TGTGCCACCAGCAGAGATCGGCAGGGTGAAGCTTTCTTT.

This chain uses TRBV7-8 with TRBJ2-3, with D unclear. V lost 6 bases and J 0 bases, leaving 13 bases between the germline ends. This CDR3 has 15 residues. CDR1 and CDR2 (germline): SGHVS, FQNEAQ. CDR3 residues: CASRQTPSSTDTQYF. The CDR3 bases are TGTGCCAGCAGGCAGACACCCTCTAGCACAGATACGCAGTATTTT. The whole variable domain, remainder taken from reference TRBV7-8 and TRBJ2-3, is GAGVSQSPRYKVAKRGQDVALRCDPISGHVSLFWYQQALGQGPEFLTYFQNEAQLDKSGLPSDRFFAERPEGSVSTLKIQRTQQEDSAVYLCASRQTPSSTDTQYFGPGTRLTVL.

This clone was seen once. The chain uses TRBV20-1 and TRBJ2-7; no reliable D call. The CDR3 loop spans 11 amino acids. V lost 3 bases and J lost 1, with 4 bases in between. Germline V CDR1 and CDR2: DFQATT, SNEGSKA (reference sequence). CDR3 bases: TGCAGTGCTAGGGAGTCCTACGAGCAGTACTTC. It translates to CSARESYEQYF.

This clone was seen only once. This sequence joins TRBV3-1 (or the pseudogene TRBV3-2) and TRBJ2-3, with TRBD2 matching 8 bases. This CDR3 is 17 amino acids long. Germline V lookup: CDR1 LGHDT, CDR2 YNNKEL (reference sequence). Germline trimming cut 5 bases from V and 4 bases from J; bases unmatched to any gene: 14. The CDR3 sequence is CASSNPGSSGTPDTQYF. The CDR3 DNA follows: TGTGCCAGCAGCAACCCCGGGAGTAGCGGGACCCCAGATACGCAGTATTTT.

The DNA for the CDR3 is TGTGCCAGCAAACAGGGGTATGGCTACACCTTC. Protein sequence: CASKQGYGYTF. V usage is TRBV19 and J usage is TRBJ1-2; the match to TRBD1 covers 7 bases. This CDR3 spans 11 amino acids. The junction had 3 bases not matched to a gene; V was cut back by 9 bases and J by 5 bases. CDR1 is LNHDA and CDR2 is SQIVND in the germline V gene (reference sequence).

A few counts support this clone. The gene calls are TRBV29-1 and TRBJ2-3, with 8 bases that match TRBD1. This CDR3 is built from 13 residues. Germline values: CDR1 SQVTM, CDR2 ANQGSEA. V lost 6 bases to trimming and J lost 6 bases; unmatched junction nucleotides: 8. CDR3 coding DNA: TGCAGCGTCAGCCAGGGGGCTTACGATACGCAGTATTTT. Protein product: CSVSQGAYDTQYF.

This chain uses TRBV19 with TRBJ1-5; a possible D gene is TRBD1 (5 bases). This CDR3 spans 14 amino acids. V lost 5 bases and J lost 3, with 11 bases in between. Germline V gene lookup returns CDR1 LNHDA and CDR2 SQIVND (reference sequence). CDR3 loop: CASSHRQFNQPQHF. In DNA form, the CDR3 reads TGTGCCAGTAGTCACCGACAGTTCAATCAGCCCCAGCATTTT. Combining the CDR3 with reference TRBV19 and TRBJ1-5 gives the whole variable domain DGGITQSPKYLFRKEGQNVTLSCEQNLNHDAMYWYRQDPGQGLRLIYYSQIVNDFQKGDIAEGYSVSREKKESFPLTVTSAQKNPTAFYLCASSHRQFNQPQHFGDGTRLSIL.

The chain combines TRBV25-1 with TRBJ1-6; tentatively, D is TRBD1 (5 bases). Trimming stripped 6 bases from V and 6 bases from J, with 18 bases between. Germline values: CDR1 MGHDK, CDR2 SYGVNS. The CDR3 extends over 16 amino acids. The CDR3 nucleotides read TGTGCCAGCAGAGTACAGACGGGGGGATCTAATTCACCCCTCCACTTT. Amino acid sequence: CASRVQTGGSNSPLHF.

V is TRBV9 and J is TRBJ2-2; 7 bases align to TRBD1. The CDR3 contains 17 residues. Looked up from germline, CDR1 is SGDLS and CDR2 is YYNGEE. With 1 base clipped from V and 0 bases from J, the junction kept 6 bases outside the gene matches. CDR3 residues: CASSVRPQGANTGELFF. Here the CDR3 DNA reads TGTGCCAGCAGCGTACGCCCGCAGGGGGCGAACACCGGGGAGCTGTTTTTT.

In DNA, the CDR3 is TGTGCCAGTAGAGGGGGGACAGGGCCCACCGGGGAGCTGTTTTTT. This gives the protein CASRGGTGPTGELFF. The chain has TRBV19 and TRBJ2-2, with 9 nucleotides matching TRBD1. In germline, CDR1 is LNHDA, CDR2 SQIVND (reference sequence). After removal of 6 bases from V and 4 bases from J, the junction contained 6 bases not matched to a gene. This CDR3 spans 15 amino acids.

This chain joins TRBV6-1 and TRBJ2-7, with 11 positions matching TRBD2. Germline CDR1 MNHNS, CDR2 SASEGT. V trimming: 0 bases; J trimming: 2 bases; junction bases outside the gene matches: 9. This CDR3 spans 18 amino acids. CDR3: CASSEAVVAGGSPYEQYF. CDR3 nucleotide sequence: TGTGCCAGCAGTGAAGCCGTGGTAGCGGGAGGGTCCCCCTACGAGCAGTACTTC.

V and J are TRBV7-9 and TRBJ2-5; 7 bases agree with TRBD2. CDR1 is SEHNR, CDR2 FQNEAQ, per germline (reference sequence). The CDR3 spans 15 residues. Trimming at V came to 0 bases and at J to 2 bases, leaving 3 bases not matched to a gene. The CDR3 DNA reads as TGTGCCAGCAGCTTAGCACTAGCGAAACAAGAGACCCAGTACTTC. Protein sequence: CASSLALAKQETQYF.

This CDR3 reads CASRPPQGRGGYTF. DNA of the CDR3: TGTGCCAGCAGACCACCCCAAGGAAGAGGAGGCTACACCTTC. J is TRBJ1-2 and V is TRBV28; D is unclear. V was trimmed by 6 bases and J by 8 bases, leaving 19 bases between them. The CDR3 runs to 14 residues. Germline V gene sequence: CDR1 MDHEN, CDR2 SYDVKM.

The chain recombines TRBV18 with TRBJ1-5; possible D gene TRBD1, 5 bases. The germline V gene encodes CDR1 KGHSH and CDR2 LQKENI. The CDR3 sequence is 13 residues long. Trimming removed 4 bases at V and 5 bases at J, with 9 bases between. In DNA, the CDR3 is TGTGCCAGCTCACAAGGGGCGGATCAGCCCCAGCATTTT. Translation: CASSQGADQPQHF.